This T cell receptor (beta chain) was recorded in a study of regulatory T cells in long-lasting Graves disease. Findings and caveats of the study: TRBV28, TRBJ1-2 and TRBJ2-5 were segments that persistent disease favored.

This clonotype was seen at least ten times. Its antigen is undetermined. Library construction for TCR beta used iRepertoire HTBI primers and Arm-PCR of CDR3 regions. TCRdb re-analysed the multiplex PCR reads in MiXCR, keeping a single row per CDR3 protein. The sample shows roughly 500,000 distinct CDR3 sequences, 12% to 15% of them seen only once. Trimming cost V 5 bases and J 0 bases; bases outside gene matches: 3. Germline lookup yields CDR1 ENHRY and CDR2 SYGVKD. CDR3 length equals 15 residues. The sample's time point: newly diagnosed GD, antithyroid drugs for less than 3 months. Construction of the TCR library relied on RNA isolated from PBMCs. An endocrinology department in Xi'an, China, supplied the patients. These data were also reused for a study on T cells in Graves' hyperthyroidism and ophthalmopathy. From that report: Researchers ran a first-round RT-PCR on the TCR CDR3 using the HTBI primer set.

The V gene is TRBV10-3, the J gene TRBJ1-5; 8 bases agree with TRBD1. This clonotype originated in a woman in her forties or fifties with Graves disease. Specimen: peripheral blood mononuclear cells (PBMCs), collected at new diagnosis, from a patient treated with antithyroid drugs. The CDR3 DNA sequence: TGTGCCATCAGTAAACAGGGGGATAGCAATCAGCCCCAGCATTTT. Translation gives CAISKQGDSNQPQHF.